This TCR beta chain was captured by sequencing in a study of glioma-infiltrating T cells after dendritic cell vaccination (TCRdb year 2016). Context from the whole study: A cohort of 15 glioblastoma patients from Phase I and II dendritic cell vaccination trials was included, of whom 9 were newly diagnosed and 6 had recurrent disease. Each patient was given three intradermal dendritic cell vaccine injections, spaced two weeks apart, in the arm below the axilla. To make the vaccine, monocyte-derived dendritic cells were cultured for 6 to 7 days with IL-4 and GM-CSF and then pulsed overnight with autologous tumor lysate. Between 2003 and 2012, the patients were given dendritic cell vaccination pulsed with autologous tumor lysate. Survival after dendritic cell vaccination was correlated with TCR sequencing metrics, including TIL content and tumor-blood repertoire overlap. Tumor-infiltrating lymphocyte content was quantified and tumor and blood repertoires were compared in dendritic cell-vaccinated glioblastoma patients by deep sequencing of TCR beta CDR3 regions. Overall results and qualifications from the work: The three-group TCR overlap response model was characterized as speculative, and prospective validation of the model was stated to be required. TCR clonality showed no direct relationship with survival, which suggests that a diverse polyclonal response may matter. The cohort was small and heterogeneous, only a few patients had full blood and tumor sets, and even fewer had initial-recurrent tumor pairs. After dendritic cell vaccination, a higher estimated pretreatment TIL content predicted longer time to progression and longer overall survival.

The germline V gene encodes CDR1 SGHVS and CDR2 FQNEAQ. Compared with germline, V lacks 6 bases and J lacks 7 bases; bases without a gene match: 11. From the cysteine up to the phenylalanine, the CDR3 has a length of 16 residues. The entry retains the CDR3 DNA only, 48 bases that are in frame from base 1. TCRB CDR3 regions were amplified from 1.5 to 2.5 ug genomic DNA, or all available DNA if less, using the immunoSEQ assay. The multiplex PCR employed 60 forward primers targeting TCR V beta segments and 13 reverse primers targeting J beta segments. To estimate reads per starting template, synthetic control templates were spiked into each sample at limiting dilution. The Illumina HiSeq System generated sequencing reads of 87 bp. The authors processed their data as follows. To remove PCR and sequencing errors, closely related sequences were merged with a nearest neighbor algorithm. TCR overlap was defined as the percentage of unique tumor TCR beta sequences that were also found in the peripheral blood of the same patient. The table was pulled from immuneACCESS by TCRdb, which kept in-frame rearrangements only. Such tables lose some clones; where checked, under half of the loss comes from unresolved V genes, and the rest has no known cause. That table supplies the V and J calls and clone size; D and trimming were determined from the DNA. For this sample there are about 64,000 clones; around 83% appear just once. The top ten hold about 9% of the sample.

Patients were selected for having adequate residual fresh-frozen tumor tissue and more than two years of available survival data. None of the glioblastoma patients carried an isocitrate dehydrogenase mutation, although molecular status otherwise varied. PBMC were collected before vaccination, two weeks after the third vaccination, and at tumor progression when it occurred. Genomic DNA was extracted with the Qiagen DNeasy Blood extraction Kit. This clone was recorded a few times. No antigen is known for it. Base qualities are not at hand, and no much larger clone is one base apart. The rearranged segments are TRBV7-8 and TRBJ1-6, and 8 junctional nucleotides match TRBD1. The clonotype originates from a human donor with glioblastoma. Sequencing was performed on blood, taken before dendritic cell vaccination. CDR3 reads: CASSMDRALPNSPLHF. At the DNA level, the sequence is TGTGCCAGCAGTATGGACAGGGCCCTACCAAATTCACCCCTCCACTTT.